This passage covers 25 T cell receptor beta chains from one sample sequenced in a study of CD8+ T cells in alopecia areata. Once RNA had been extracted, it was reverse transcribed into cDNA to act as the sequencing template. The table came from immunoSEQ multiplex PCR; TCRdb's copy has only in-frame clones and leaves some out. The repertoire holds around 300,000 clones, with approximately 60% as singletons. Treatment meaning: oral pan-JAK inhibitor, 5-10 mg twice daily. This specimen consisted of CD4+ T cells sorted from blood, obtained around week 53, from a patient treated with tofacitinib. These receptors were taken from a human donor with alopecia areata.

This clone was observed once. The rearrangement uses TRBV29-1 and TRBJ2-3; TRBD1 agrees at 10 bases. Germline CDR1 SQVTM, CDR2 ANQGSEA. The CDR3 is made up of 14 amino acids. V trimming: 3 bases; J trimming: 1 base; junction bases outside the gene matches: 1. CDR3 nucleotide sequence: TGCAGCGTTGATGGGACAGGGGGCACAGATACGCAGTATTTT. Its protein is CSVDGTGGTDTQYF.

The sample holds a few counts of this clone. This chain joins TRBV2 and TRBJ2-1, with 8 bases lining up with TRBD1. After removal of 2 bases from V and 8 bases from J, the junction contained 11 bases not matched to a gene. In germline, CDR1 is SNHLY, CDR2 FYNNEI. The CDR3 has 16 residues. The CDR3 DNA reads as TGTGCCAGCAGTGAATGGTGGCAGGGGGCCAGGGATGAGCAGTTCTTC. Protein sequence: CASSEWWQGARDEQFF.

The chain links TRBV30 to TRBJ2-3, with D possibly being TRBD1 or TRBD2 (5 bases each). CDR3 length: 13 residues. CDR1 and CDR2 from the germline V gene are GTSNPN and SVGIG (reference sequence). This chain's CDR3 is CAGQGADTDTQYF. The CDR3 DNA reads TGTGCTGGTCAGGGAGCGGACACAGATACGCAGTATTTT.

The chain couples TRBV6-1 to TRBJ2-5; D assignment may be TRBD1 or TRBD2 (5 bases each). Trimming pared 7 bases from V and 8 bases from J, leaving 17 bases between. CDR3 size: 13 residues. CDR1 MNHNS and CDR2 SASEGT come from the germline V gene. The CDR3 DNA sequence: TGTGCCAGCATTTCGTGGGGGTTCCCAACCCAGTACTTC. Its protein product is CASISWGFPTQYF.

This chain links TRBV7-2 with TRBJ1-2, with unresolved D. This CDR3 is 13 amino acids long. Trimming removed 2 bases at V and 7 bases at J, with 11 bases between. Germline V lookup: CDR1 SGHTA, CDR2 FQGNSA. The CDR3 is CASSLHGPGGYTF. The CDR3, as DNA: TGTGCCAGCAGCTTACATGGGCCCGGTGGCTACACCTTC.

Points on this clone: Being one base from a much bigger clone, this may be a read error. The sample carries other DNA sequences with the same CDR3. This rearrangement joins TRBV5-6 to TRBJ2-7; no clear D. This CDR3 has 11 residues. Germline V gene lookup returns CDR1 SGHDT and CDR2 YYEEEE. Trimming left V 3 bases short and J 3 bases short, with 4 bases between. The CDR3 protein is CASSSYYEQYF. The CDR3 bases are TGTGCCAGCAGCTCCTACTACGAGCAGTACTTC.

This rearrangement joins TRBV29-1 to TRBJ2-1; no clear D gene. The germline V and J ends were trimmed by 6 bases and 7 bases, with 10 bases remaining between them. Germline lookup yields CDR1 SQVTM and CDR2 ANQGSEA. The CDR3 length is 11 residues. The CDR3 bases are TGCAGCGTCGCCGTCCCGAATGAGCAGTTCTTC. Translating it yields CSVAVPNEQFF.

The chain uses TRBV9 and TRBJ2-4; TRBD2 is a possible D gene (6 bases). The V end lost 0 bases, the J end lost 0 bases, and 7 bases lay between the germline ends. Germline lookup yields CDR1 SGDLS and CDR2 YYNGEE. The CDR3 is made up of 15 amino acids. The CDR3 nucleotides are TGTGCCAGCAGCGTAGCGGGGGTAGCCAAAAACATTCAGTACTTC. Translated: CASSVAGVAKNIQYF.

The chain uses TRBV5-4 and TRBJ2-5; perhaps TRBD2 as D (5 bases). The CDR3 sequence is 13 residues long. CDR1 and CDR2 from the germline V gene are SGHNT and YYREEE (reference sequence). V was trimmed by 4 bases and J by 2 bases, leaving 9 bases between them. CDR3 region: CASSREYQETQYF. The CDR3, as DNA: TGTGCCAGCAGCAGGGAGTATCAAGAGACCCAGTACTTC.

This clone was found once. The V gene is TRBV30, the J gene TRBJ2-2; TRBD1 aligns across 9 bases. Germline CDR1 is GTSNPN and CDR2 is SVGIG (reference sequence). The length of the CDR3 is 14 residues. V was pared by 5 bases and J by 5 bases, with 6 bases of the junction left unmatched. CDR3 sequence: CAWLGTGITGELFF. For the CDR3, the DNA is TGTGCCTGGCTCGGGACAGGGATAACCGGGGAGCTGTTTTTT. The whole variable domain, filled in from reference TRBV30 and TRBJ2-2, reads SQTIHQWPATLVQPVGSPLSLECTVEGTSNPNLYWYRQAAGRGLQLLFYSVGIGQISSEVPQNLSASRPQDRQFILSSKKLLLSDSGFYLCAWLGTGITGELFFGEGSRLTVL.

The V gene is TRBV9, the J gene TRBJ1-6, with D unclear. The CDR3 is 14 residues long. The V and J ends lost 2 bases and 4 bases respectively, with 7 bases between them. The germline gives CDR1 SGDLS, CDR2 YYNGEE. CDR3 loop: CASSVESYNSPLHF. CDR3 DNA sequence: TGTGCCAGCAGCGTGGAGAGTTATAATTCACCCCTCCACTTT.

The chain has TRBV30 and TRBJ1-6; the D is unclear. Trimming removed 7 bases at V and 6 bases at J, with 13 bases between. Per the germline V gene, CDR1 is GTSNPN and CDR2 is SVGIG (reference sequence). The CDR3 runs to 13 residues. For the CDR3, the DNA is TGTGCCTTACGGAAGGAGGTTAATTCACCCCTCCACTTT. Translating gives CALRKEVNSPLHF.

The table lists this clone with a few counts. The chain recombines TRBV29-1 with TRBJ2-3, with 8 bases that match TRBD1. Germline V gene data show CDR1 as SQVTM and CDR2 as ANQGSEA. This CDR3 has 14 residues. With V trimmed by 5 bases and J by 0 bases, 4 bases remained unmatched. In nucleotides, the CDR3 is TGCAGCGTTAATGACAGGGGTAGCACAGATACGCAGTATTTT. This encodes CSVNDRGSTDTQYF.

The V call is TRBV4-2, the J call TRBJ1-2; 12 nucleotides align to TRBD1. This CDR3 comprises 15 residues. CDR1 is LGHNA, CDR2 YNFKEQ, per germline. The V segment lost 0 bases and the J segment 7 bases; nucleotides outside the gene matches: 3. The CDR3 loop is CASSQDRDRGLGYTF. The CDR3 DNA sequence: TGTGCCAGCAGCCAAGATCGGGACAGGGGGCTTGGCTACACCTTC.

The chain combines TRBV14 with TRBJ1-3; unclear D gene. V shed 5 bases and J shed 2 bases, with 4 bases lying between them. CDR1 and CDR2 (germline): SGHDN, FVKESK. CDR3 length: 12 amino acids. The CDR3: CASSAPGNTIYF. In DNA, the CDR3 is TGTGCCAGCAGCGCCCCTGGAAACACCATATATTTT. The variable domain in full, with the rest retrieved from reference TRBV14 and TRBJ1-3, is EAGVTQFPSHSVIEKGQTVTLRCDPISGHDNLYWYRRVMGKEIKFLLHFVKESKQDESGMPNNRFLAERTGGTYSTLKVQPAELEDSGVYFCASSAPGNTIYFGEGSWLTVV.

The chain recombines TRBV5-1 with TRBJ1-6; TRBD1 aligns across 7 bases. The CDR3 has 14 residues. The J segment lost 7 bases and the V segment lost 6 bases, leaving 7 bases of the junction unmatched. Looked up from germline, CDR1 is SGHRS and CDR2 is YFSETQ. The CDR3, as DNA: TGCGCCAGCAACCCCGGGACAGAAAATTCACCCCTCCACTTT. Protein: CASNPGTENSPLHF.

V is TRBV9 and J is TRBJ1-3, with D perhaps TRBD1 (6 bases). This CDR3 has 16 amino acids. Germline CDR1 is SGDLS and CDR2 is YYNGEE. Between the trimmed V and J ends, which lost 4 bases and 4 bases, there was a span of 18 bases. The CDR3: CASSLPGGARGNTIYF. In DNA, the CDR3 is TGTGCCAGCAGCCTCCCGGGGGGGGCTCGAGGAAACACCATATATTTT.

The chain couples TRBV6-4 to TRBJ1-5; D call uncertain. The CDR3 is 14 residues long. The V end lost 11 bases, the J end lost 2 bases, and 16 bases lay between the germline ends. Germline CDR1 is MRHNA and CDR2 is SNTAGT. CDR3 protein: CAYRRAAGNQPQHF. The CDR3, as DNA: TGTGCCTATAGGAGGGCTGCGGGCAATCAGCCCCAGCATTTT.

The genes are TRBV6-4 and TRBJ2-1, with TRBD1 matching over 8 bases. V dropped 4 bases and J dropped 8; count of bases not matched to a gene: 4. This CDR3 has 13 residues. Germline V gives CDR1 MRHNA, CDR2 SNTAGT. Here the CDR3 DNA reads TGTGCCAGCAGTGCCCTACAGGGGGATGAGCAGTTCTTC. This codes for CASSALQGDEQFF.

J is TRBJ1-2 and V is TRBV19; TRBD1 matches at 7 bases. V lost 7 bases, J lost 5 bases, and 10 bases stayed unmatched. Looked up from germline, CDR1 is LNHDA and CDR2 is SQIVND (reference sequence). This CDR3 is built from 14 residues. CDR3 in amino acids: CASTTEGTVYGYTF. Here the CDR3 DNA reads TGTGCCAGTACCACTGAAGGGACAGTATATGGCTACACCTTC.

CDR3 protein: CASSAHTHTDTQYF. Here the CDR3 DNA reads TGTGCCAGCAGCGCCCATACGCACACAGATACGCAGTATTTT. The V and J genes are TRBV13 and TRBJ2-3; D gene unclear. CDR3 length: 14 amino acids. CDR1 PRHDT and CDR2 FYEKMQ come from the germline V gene (reference sequence). V lost 5 bases and J lost 2, with 11 bases in between.

V is TRBV18 and J is TRBJ1-2; D is unresolved. V dropped 2 bases and J dropped 8 bases, with 12 bases sitting between them. CDR1 and CDR2 from the germline V gene are KGHSH and LQKENI. There are 13 residues in the CDR3. The CDR3 DNA reads as TGTGCCAGCTCACCAGGAGTGACGGGAGGCTACACCTTC. Its protein product is CASSPGVTGGYTF.

This chain uses TRBV29-1 with TRBJ1-4; D is possibly TRBD1 (6 bases). The germline gives CDR1 SQVTM, CDR2 ANQGSEA. The length of the CDR3 is 13 residues. V was trimmed by 6 bases and J by 3 bases, leaving 11 bases between them. The CDR3: CSVAHRANEKLFF. CDR3 coding DNA: TGCAGCGTGGCGCACAGGGCTAATGAAAAACTGTTTTTT.

This clone came up once. CDR3 coding DNA: TGTGCCTGGAGTCCCACGCTCGAGACCCAGTACTTC. Protein sequence: CAWSPTLETQYF. The J gene is TRBJ2-5, the V gene TRBV30; D remains unclear. The germline V and J ends were trimmed by 2 bases and 5 bases, with 9 bases remaining between them. This CDR3 has 12 residues. The germline gives CDR1 GTSNPN, CDR2 SVGIG (reference sequence).

The gene calls are TRBV15 and TRBJ2-1; TRBD1 might be the D (7 bases). CDR1 is LNHNV, CDR2 YYDKDF, per germline (reference sequence). The CDR3 contains 17 residues. Trimming cost V 0 bases and J 8 bases, with 20 bases left between them. In DNA form, the CDR3 reads TGTGCCACCAGCAGAGAGGAGGGGGCTAGGCTCCCGGATGAGCAGTTCTTC. It translates to CATSREEGARLPDEQFF.